One sample yielded the 5 T cell receptor beta chains listed below, sequenced in a study of cytomegalovirus exposure and HLA in healthy donors. Primers included in the PCR were 60 Vbeta and 13 Jbeta primers. Clones were sequenced by immunoSEQ multiplex PCR, and TCRdb holds only the in-frame ones, with some missing. Among approximately 150,000 clones listed, roughly 80% were seen once. Sample: PBMCs. The receptors here all came from a male donor in good health and CMV-seronegative.

This chain links TRBV27 with TRBJ2-1, with 10 bases lining up with TRBD2. J lost 7 bases, V lost 6 bases, and 9 bases had no gene match. The CDR3 loop spans 15 amino acids. Germline values: CDR1 MNHEY, CDR2 SMNVEV (reference sequence). The CDR3 coding sequence is TGTGCCAGCAGCGGAAGAGCGGGAGGGCCAAATGAGCAGTTCTTC. Its translation: CASSGRAGGPNEQFF.

The chain combines TRBV6-5 with TRBJ1-4; 9 bases map to TRBD1. Trimming took 0 bases from V and 5 from J; bases not matched to a gene: 4. The CDR3 covers 16 residues. Germline CDR1 is MNHEY and CDR2 is SVGAGI. The CDR3 spells CASSYSAGTGNEKLFF. The CDR3 DNA is TGTGCCAGCAGTTACTCGGCCGGGACAGGGAATGAAAAACTGTTTTTT.

The chain combines TRBV5-1 with TRBJ2-7; maybe TRBD2 (6 bases). Germline CDR1 and CDR2: SGHRS and YFSETQ. The CDR3 totals 15 residues. V was trimmed by 4 bases and J by 6 bases, leaving 20 bases between them. CDR3 sequence: CASSAAPGVESEQYF. The CDR3 DNA reads TGCGCCAGCAGCGCCGCCCCGGGGGTGGAATCCGAGCAGTACTTC. The variable domain in full, completed from reference TRBV5-1 and TRBJ2-7, reads KAGVTQTPRYLIKTRGQQVTLSCSPISGHRSVSWYQQTPGQGLQFLFEYFSETQRNKGNFPGRFSGRQFSNSRSEMNVSTLELGDSALYLCASSAAPGVESEQYFGPGTRLTVT.

The V call is TRBV5-6, the J call TRBJ2-1, with 9 bases matching TRBD2. The V gene end was trimmed by 4 bases and the J gene end by 9 bases; junction bases not matched to a gene: 8. The CDR3 has 14 amino acids. From germline, CDR1 is SGHDT and CDR2 YYEEEE. The CDR3 nucleotides are TGTGCCAGCAGCAATCGGCGGGGGGGAGGTGAGCAGTTCTTC. Protein: CASSNRRGGGEQFF.

As concerns this clone: Other DNA sequences in the same sample also yield this CDR3. The rearrangement joins TRBV5-1 to TRBJ1-3; D remains ambiguous. The CDR3 is 14 residues long. Germline CDR1 SGHRS, CDR2 YFSETQ. The ends were cut back, 0 bases at V and 3 bases at J, with 7 bases in the middle. The CDR3 region is CASSLGGSGNTIYF. CDR3 bases: TGCGCCAGCAGCTTGGGAGGTAGTGGAAACACCATATATTTT.